The clone carrying this T cell receptor (beta chain) was seen a few times. Its specificity is not known. The data are from a study of T cells after yellow fever vaccination. Study conclusions and caveats: A limited proportion of clonotypes was detected within both the CD4 and CD8 compartments.

This CDR3 comprises 14 residues. V was shortened by 3 bases and J by 0 bases, with 5 bases between the two germline ends. Germline assignment: CDR1 KGHSH and CDR2 LQKENI. By 5'RACE template switching, TCR cDNA was produced, with a universal primer site and UMIs added in the process. From the 5' RACE reads, TCRdb called clonotypes with MiXCR, one entry per CDR3 protein. This repertoire shows hundreds of thousands of distinct CDR3 sequences, about 13% found once; its top ten account for over 13%. The chain uses TRBV18 and TRBJ1-4; D uncertain. This sequence originates from a man aged 25 to 45 who received the YFV17D yellow fever vaccine. Material: PBMCs, obtained on the day of the yellow fever booster vaccination. The DNA for the CDR3 is TGTGCCAGCTCACCCGTCGCAACTAATGAAAAACTGTTTTTT. Translated, it gives CASSPVATNEKLFF.